This passage covers 14 T cell receptor beta chains from one sample sequenced in a study of identical twins. TCRdb re-called the 5' RACE reads through MiXCR, storing one row per CDR3 protein. Here the sample spans 200,000 to 250,000 distinct CDR3 sequences, over 9.5% being singletons. The specimen sequenced was memory T cells sorted from blood. The receptor set was obtained from a man in his forties or fifties in good health.

This clonotype came up many times. The CDR3 protein is CASSLAGGGPYYEQYF. CDR3 DNA: TGTGCCAGCAGCTTAGCTGGAGGGGGCCCCTACTACGAGCAGTACTTC. The V and J genes are TRBV7-2 and TRBJ2-7, with D maybe TRBD1 (7 bases). Germline V gives CDR1 SGHTA, CDR2 FQGNSA. Deletions cut 0 bases from V and 3 bases from J, with 15 bases between. This CDR3 has 16 amino acids.

This clonotype was counted at least ten times. The chain links TRBV5-1 to TRBJ2-1; 11 positions match TRBD2. Germline V lookup: CDR1 SGHRS, CDR2 YFSETQ. The CDR3 runs to 15 residues. Trimming cost V 5 bases and J 6 bases; bases outside gene matches: 7. CDR3 DNA: TGCGCCAGCAGGGTACTAGCGGGGGTACCCAATGAGCAGTTCTTC. Translation gives CASRVLAGVPNEQFF.

This clonotype was recorded once. CDR3 region: CASSPGTADYYEQYF. In DNA, the CDR3 is TGTGCCAGCAGCCCCGGGACAGCCGATTATTACGAGCAGTACTTC. The genes are TRBV6-2 or TRBV6-3 and TRBJ2-7; 7 nucleotides agree with TRBD1. With 6 bases clipped from V and 4 bases from J, the junction kept 12 bases outside the gene matches. Germline CDR1 MNHEY, CDR2 SVGEGT. The CDR3 length is 15 residues.

Ten or more counts support this clonotype. The V call is TRBV6-5, the J call TRBJ2-5; 8 bases fit TRBD1. This CDR3 has 14 amino acids. CDR1 and CDR2 (germline): MNHEY, SVGAGI. The ends lost 2 bases at V and 5 bases at J; junction bases unmatched: 4. The CDR3 spells CASSYQGAMETQYF. CDR3 DNA: TGTGCCAGCAGTTACCAGGGGGCTATGGAGACCCAGTACTTC.

This clonotype was counted at least ten times. V is TRBV20-1 and J is TRBJ2-1, with TRBD2 matching 10 bases. Trimming took 1 base from V and 6 from J; bases not matched to a gene: 6. This CDR3 has 15 residues. Germline CDR1 is DFQATT and CDR2 is SNEGSKA (reference sequence). CDR3 region: CSARGSSGRANEQFF. Written as DNA, the CDR3 is TGCAGTGCTAGAGGGTCGAGCGGGAGGGCCAATGAGCAGTTCTTC.

This clonotype has a handful of counts. J is TRBJ1-5 and V is TRBV10-3; TRBD1 might be the D (5 bases). Germline V gene sequence: CDR1 ENHRY, CDR2 SYGVKD. The CDR3 contains 18 residues. V lost 10 bases and J 0 bases, leaving 25 bases between the germline ends. CDR3 residues: CATLDTHWRDYSNQPQHF. The CDR3 bases are TGTGCCACCCTGGACACCCATTGGCGAGACTATAGCAATCAGCCCCAGCATTTT.

This clonotype was picked up a small number of times. This chain links TRBV3-1 with TRBJ2-3; 7 nucleotides align to TRBD2. With V trimmed by 4 bases and J by 2 bases, 3 bases remained unmatched. This CDR3 spans 14 amino acids. CDR1 LGHDT and CDR2 YNNKEL come from the germline V gene (reference sequence). In DNA, the CDR3 is TGTGCCAGCAGCCCAGCGGGATACACAGATACGCAGTATTTT. It is translated as CASSPAGYTDTQYF.

This clonotype was seen ten or more times. The chain uses TRBV29-1 and TRBJ2-5; perhaps TRBD1 as D (6 bases). The CDR3 loop spans 14 amino acids. The germline V gene encodes CDR1 SQVTM and CDR2 ANQGSEA. V was shortened by 6 bases and J by 5 bases, with 19 bases between the two germline ends. The CDR3 DNA is TGCAGCGTAACCAGGGGATGGGGTGATGAGACCCAGTACTTC. Its protein is CSVTRGWGDETQYF.

The rearrangement links TRBV7-2 to TRBJ2-7; D perhaps matches TRBD2 (6 bases). This CDR3 region has 16 residues. In germline, CDR1 is SGHTA, CDR2 FQGNSA. V shed 5 bases and J shed 0 bases, with 17 bases lying between them. CDR3 protein: CASSPVGGVSSYEQYF. The CDR3 nucleotides are TGTGCCAGCAGCCCAGTCGGCGGGGTGAGCTCCTACGAGCAGTACTTC.

In this sample, this clonotype turned up many times. CDR3 in DNA: TGCAGTGCAAAACGCAGGGGGCGGGTGGAAGAGACCCAGTACTTC. Translated: CSAKRRGRVEETQYF. This sequence joins TRBV20-1 and TRBJ2-5, with TRBD1 matching over 8 bases. This CDR3 has 15 residues. Germline CDR1 and CDR2: DFQATT and SNEGSKA (reference sequence). V gave up 6 bases and J gave up 3 bases; unmatched junction bases: 12.

This chain connects TRBV3-1 to TRBJ1-3; D is perhaps TRBD1 (5 bases). CDR1 is LGHDT, CDR2 YNNKEL, per germline (reference sequence). Trimming removed 6 bases at V and 0 bases at J, with 18 bases between. The CDR3 covers 17 residues. This chain's CDR3 is CASRDLGAPSSGNTIYF. The CDR3 coding sequence is TGTGCCAGCAGAGACCTCGGGGCCCCGAGCTCTGGAAACACCATATATTTT.

This clonotype was observed a handful of times. The chain joins TRBV5-1 to TRBJ2-7, with D possibly matching TRBD2 (6 bases). The ends were cut back, 0 bases at V and 5 bases at J, with 12 bases in the middle. Per the germline V gene, CDR1 is SGHRS and CDR2 is YFSETQ. The CDR3 has 14 amino acids. The CDR3 here is CASSLDAGRNEQYF. The CDR3 DNA follows: TGCGCCAGCAGCTTGGATGCGGGAAGGAACGAGCAGTACTTC.

V is TRBV20-1 and J is TRBJ2-7; 8 nucleotides agree with TRBD1. Germline trimming cut 6 bases from V and 2 bases from J; bases unmatched to any gene: 3. Per germline, CDR1 DFQATT and CDR2 SNEGSKA (reference sequence). The CDR3 sequence is 12 residues long. CDR3 in amino acids: CSATTGAYEQYF. In DNA form, the CDR3 reads TGCAGTGCCACGACAGGGGCCTACGAGCAGTACTTC.

This clonotype was recorded a few times. The V and J genes are TRBV3-1 and TRBJ1-3; D uncertain. V was cut by 3 bases and J by 2 bases, with 11 bases left in between. From germline, CDR1 is LGHDT and CDR2 YNNKEL (reference sequence). CDR3 length equals 15 residues. The CDR3 loop reads CASSQGIPAGNTIYF. CDR3 nucleotides: TGTGCCAGCAGCCAGGGCATTCCAGCTGGAAACACCATATATTTT.